This entry lists 14 T cell receptor beta chains sequenced from one sample in a study of T-cell reconstitution after alpha-beta-depleted transplantation in children. As it was prepared, the TCRbeta library received unique molecular identifiers. MiXCR was run by TCRdb on the PCR reads, yielding one entry per CDR3 protein. The sample lists about 980,000 distinct CDR3 sequences, roughly 29% occurring once. This specimen consisted of PBMCs, mostly from graft donor cells, obtained 360 days after TCRalphabeta/CD19-depleted stem cell transplant. The origin of the receptors is a boy under two years old who had a stem cell transplant for SCID, so the T cells may come from the graft donor.

The chain is built from TRBV6-1 and TRBJ2-7, with TRBD2 matching over 15 bases. With V trimmed by 4 bases and J by 0 bases, 1 base remained unmatched. The CDR3 contains 16 residues. CDR1 is MNHNS, CDR2 SASEGT, per germline. The CDR3 region has the DNA TGTGCCAGCAGTGCGGGACTAGCGGGGGGCTCCTACGAGCAGTACTTC. It encodes CASSAGLAGGSYEQYF.

The chain links TRBV15 to TRBJ2-7; no clear D gene. CDR1 is LNHNV, CDR2 YYDKDF, per germline (reference sequence). Trimming stripped 0 bases from V and 0 bases from J, with 6 bases between. This CDR3 has 14 amino acids. The CDR3 region has the DNA TGTGCCACCAGCAGAGAAGAGGTCTCCTACGAGCAGTACTTC. It is translated as CATSREEVSYEQYF.

The sample holds a few counts of this clonotype. The chain joins TRBV5-1 to TRBJ2-2, with D hard to call. CDR1 is SGHRS, CDR2 YFSETQ, per germline. This CDR3 spans 17 amino acids. V dropped 2 bases and J dropped 4 bases, with 18 bases sitting between them. The CDR3 protein is CASSFTLVPLGTGELFF. CDR3 bases: TGCGCCAGCAGCTTCACCCTAGTACCCTTGGGCACCGGGGAGCTGTTTTTT.

Notes on this clonotype: The conserved closing phenylalanine or tryptophan is absent in this CDR3, likely reflecting a read error. Written as DNA, the CDR3 is TGCGCCAGCAGCCAAGATATGGGGATTTACTCCTATAATTCACCCCTCCACGTT. Translating gives CASSQDMGIYSYNSPLHV. The chain is built from TRBV4-1 and TRBJ1-6; the D is unclear. V lost 0 bases, J lost 0 bases, and 12 bases lay in between. The CDR3 contains 18 residues. Germline CDR1 reads MGHRA; CDR2 reads YSYEKL.

This clonotype was recorded a few times. The rearrangement links TRBV2 to TRBJ2-2, with 9 bases that match TRBD1. This CDR3 is 14 amino acids long. The germline V gene encodes CDR1 SNHLY and CDR2 FYNNEI. With 6 bases clipped from V and 6 bases from J, the junction kept 5 bases outside the gene matches. The CDR3 reads CASRGQGVSGELFF. CDR3 in DNA: TGTGCCAGCAGGGGACAGGGTGTGTCCGGGGAGCTGTTTTTT.

The chain joins TRBV12-3 or TRBV12-4 to TRBJ2-5; no clear D gene. There are 12 residues in the CDR3. The V end was cut by 3 bases, the J end by 4 bases, with 6 bases between. CDR3 sequence reads: CASSFWPETQYF. CDR3 nucleotide sequence: TGTGCCAGCAGTTTTTGGCCAGAGACCCAGTACTTC.

This chain joins TRBV4-1 and TRBJ2-3; D possibly matches TRBD1 or TRBD2 (7 bases each). Germline-derived CDR1 and CDR2 are MGHRA and YSYEKL. Deletions cut 5 bases from V and 2 bases from J, with 14 bases between. This CDR3 has 15 residues. The DNA of the CDR3 is TGCGCCAGCAGCTTGACAGGGAGGGTCACAGATACGCAGTATTTT. This encodes CASSLTGRVTDTQYF.

The chain combines TRBV5-5 with TRBJ1-5; D not certain. Germline lookup yields CDR1 SGHKS and CDR2 YYEKEE (reference sequence). This CDR3 is built from 15 residues. V lost 1 base and J lost 4, with 12 bases in between. For the CDR3, the DNA is TGTGCCAGCAGCTTGCTCTTGGCCGTTAATCAGCCCCAGCATTTT. It translates to CASSLLLAVNQPQHF.

The table lists this clonotype with a few counts. This chain connects TRBV24-1 to TRBJ2-3; unclear D gene. V was shortened by 3 bases and J by 1 base, with 16 bases between the two germline ends. This CDR3 has 17 amino acids. Germline V gene sequence: CDR1 KGHDR, CDR2 SFDVKD. The CDR3 DNA reads TGTGCCACCAGTGATGGGCTACAATCGTCTGGCACAGATACGCAGTATTTT. This gives the protein CATSDGLQSSGTDTQYF.

J is TRBJ2-1 and V is TRBV20-1; D unclear. Germline lookup yields CDR1 DFQATT and CDR2 SNEGSKA (reference sequence). The CDR3 runs 12 residues. V lost 3 bases to trimming and J lost 9 bases, with 12 bases between them. CDR3 sequence (DNA): TGCAGTGCTAGTAAATCGGCAACTGAGCAGTTCTTC. Its protein is CSASKSATEQFF.

The table lists this clonotype with a few counts. J is TRBJ2-2 and V is TRBV4-1; TRBD2 might be the D (5 bases). Germline lookup yields CDR1 MGHRA and CDR2 YSYEKL. The length of the CDR3 is 16 residues. V was shortened by 1 base and J by 1 base, with 10 bases between the two germline ends. CDR3 sequence: CASSQVSGWNTGELFF. CDR3 DNA sequence: TGCGCCAGCAGCCAAGTGTCGGGGTGGAACACCGGGGAGCTGTTTTTT.

The chain is built from TRBV6-1 and TRBJ1-1; tentatively, D is TRBD1 (6 bases). V lost 7 bases and J lost 6, with 21 bases in between. This CDR3 has 15 residues. The V gene's germline CDR1 is MNHNS and CDR2 SASEGT. Here the CDR3 DNA reads TGTGCCAGCACCGCAAGGGGGGAGGGGAAGTCTGAAGCTTTCTTT. Protein product: CASTARGEGKSEAFF.

The V and J genes are TRBV15 and TRBJ1-5; 7 bases align to TRBD1. CDR1 is LNHNV and CDR2 is YYDKDF in the germline V gene (reference sequence). The CDR3 has 16 amino acids. After removal of 0 bases from V and 6 bases from J, the junction contained 8 bases not matched to a gene. The CDR3 loop is CATSRDEGGGGQPQHF. The CDR3 DNA follows: TGTGCCACCAGCAGAGATGAAGGGGGCGGAGGTCAGCCCCAGCATTTT.

This clonotype occurred a few times. The chain joins TRBV29-1 to TRBJ2-5; D is perhaps TRBD1 (7 bases). The ends were cut back, 3 bases at V and 12 bases at J, with 8 bases in the middle. In germline, CDR1 is SQVTM, CDR2 ANQGSEA. The CDR3 is 9 amino acids. The CDR3 is CSVDRGEYF. Written as DNA, the CDR3 is TGCAGCGTTGACAGGGGGGAGTACTTC.